This TCR beta chain was recovered during a study of blood T cell repertoires in COVID-19. Study-wide context: The origin of the acute and convalescent COVID-19 samples was the United States, Italy and Spain.

Method: immunoSEQ multiplex PCR; TCRdb's copy keeps in-frame clones and lacks some. The sample lists more than 300,000 clones; roughly 86% were seen once. The CDR3 sequence is 13 residues long. Germline V gene data show CDR1 as SQVTM and CDR2 as ANQGSEA. The sequence was collected from a woman under 40 with COVID-19, enrolled during active disease. The gene calls are TRBV29-1 and TRBJ2-7; possibly TRBD1 for D (7 bases). Input material: peripheral blood. The CDR3 coding sequence is TGCAGTTGCAGGGGGACTCATTCCTACGAGCAGTACTTC. Protein sequence: CSCRGTHSYEQYF.